This is a list of T cell receptor beta chains from one sample in a study of T cell repertoires in cytomegalovirus infection. One entry per CDR3 protein, called by TCRdb with MiXCR from the reads. This table has around 450,000 distinct CDR3 sequences, approximately 31% appearing once. The sample taken for sequencing was PBMCs. The receptors stem from a human donor in good health (CMV status not recorded). Some clones in this sample may be carry-over from other donors' samples. The CDR3 runs from the conserved cysteine through the conserved F or W. D genes are given only for firm matches. Rows may omit the clone size; those that give it use once, few, many or a size class.

TRBV19	TRBJ1-2	few	NA	CASSKTNGYTF	TGTGCCAGTAGTAAAACGAATGGCTACACCTTC
TRBV7-8	TRBJ2-5	NA	NA	CASSSEGVREEAQYF	TGTGCCAGCAGCTCCGAAGGGGTGAGGGAAGAGGCCCAGTACTTC
TRBV15	TRBJ1-1	NA	NA	CATSRDPRNTEAFF	TGTGCCACCAGCAGAGATCCCAGGAACACTGAAGCTTTCTTT
TRBV7-6	TRBJ1-4	many	NA	CASSLGFSGRANEKLFF	TGTGCCAGCAGCTTAGGTTTTTCAGGTCGTGCTAATGAAAAACTGTTTTTT
TRBV7-6	TRBJ1-1	NA	NA	CASRNTGQSTKAFF	TGTGCCAGCAGAAACACTGGACAGAGCACTAAAGCTTTCTTT
TRBV7-2	TRBJ2-6	many	NA	CASSLEAGRTGANVLTF	TGTGCCAGCAGCTTAGAAGCAGGGAGAACTGGGGCCAACGTCCTGACTTTC
TRBV11-2	TRBJ2-5	NA	NA	CASSAAVREETQYF	TGTGCCAGCAGCGCGGCTGTAAGGGAAGAGACCCAGTACTTC
TRBV6-5	TRBJ1-2	NA	NA	CASSYSSERVSNYGYTF	TGTGCCAGCAGTTACTCGTCTGAAAGGGTTTCCAACTATGGCTACACCTTC
TRBV5-1	TRBJ1-1	NA	NA	CASSGRDTNTEAFF	TGCGCCAGCAGCGGACGAGACACAAACACTGAAGCTTTCTTT
TRBV20-1	TRBJ2-1	few	TRBD2	CSARAGGSYNEQFF	TGCAGTGCTAGAGCGGGGGGATCCTACAATGAGCAGTTCTTC
TRBV7-9	TRBJ2-5	NA	TRBD2	CASSKTSGGLWETQYF	TGTGCCAGCAGCAAGACTAGCGGGGGGTTGTGGGAGACCCAGTACTTC
TRBV2	TRBJ2-7	few	NA	CASSEGRGPHEQYF	TGTGCCAGCAGTGAAGGGAGGGGCCCTCACGAGCAGTACTTC
TRBV7-2	TRBJ1-1	many	NA	CASSRRGGTTEAFF	TGTGCCAGCAGCCGTAGGGGGGGGACTACTGAAGCTTTCTTT
TRBV12-5	TRBJ1-1	many	NA	CASGLVTGLGEAFF	TGTGCTAGTGGTTTGGTAACAGGTTTGGGTGAAGCTTTCTTT
TRBV4-2	TRBJ1-2	NA	TRBD1	CASSQDGGQGGPGYTF	TGTGCCAGCAGCCAAGATGGGGGACAGGGAGGTCCTGGCTACACCTTC
TRBV7-2	TRBJ2-5	few	NA	CASSLVWAGRETQYF	TGTGCCAGCAGCTTAGTATGGGCGGGACGGGAGACCCAGTACTTC
TRBV6-6	TRBJ2-1	NA	NA	CASRARQGGFEGQFF	TGTGCCAGCAGGGCGAGGCAGGGAGGATTTGAAGGACAGTTCTTC
TRBV6-5	TRBJ2-2	few	TRBD2	CASSQYDWRGGELFF	TGTGCCAGCAGTCAATACGACTGGCGGGGGGGGGAGCTGTTTTTT
TRBV11-2	TRBJ2-5	NA	NA	CASSLVLAQETQYF	TGTGCCAGCAGCTTAGTCCTAGCCCAAGAGACCCAGTACTTC
TRBV12-3/TRBV12-4	TRBJ1-5	few	TRBD1	CASSVTGGKEQPQHF	TGTGCCAGCAGTGTGACAGGGGGTAAAGAACAGCCCCAGCATTTT
TRBV29-1	TRBJ2-1	NA	TRBD2	CSGGASGGGDEQFF	TGCAGCGGTGGAGCTAGCGGGGGAGGCGATGAGCAGTTCTTC
TRBV14	TRBJ2-2	NA	NA	CASSRPGFTGELFF	TGTGCCAGCAGCCGTCCAGGGTTCACCGGGGAGCTGTTTTTT
TRBV12-3/TRBV12-4	TRBJ1-2	NA	NA	CASSLASSRAYGYTF	TGTGCCAGCAGTTTAGCGAGCAGCCGGGCGTATGGCTACACCTTC
TRBV7-9	TRBJ2-2	few	TRBD2	CASSTRSGGNTGELFF	TGTGCCAGCAGCACCCGGAGCGGGGGGAACACCGGGGAGCTGTTTTTT
TRBV6-5	TRBJ1-6	NA	NA	CASSYGFNPATGDYNSPLHF	TGTGCCAGCAGTTACGGTTTCAATCCAGCCACCGGGGATTATAATTCACCCCTCCACTTT
TRBV11-2	TRBJ2-3	few	TRBD2	CASSPRLAGGRTDTQYF	TGTGCCAGCAGCCCCAGACTAGCGGGGGGCCGCACAGATACGCAGTATTTT
TRBV4-1	TRBJ2-1	few	NA	CASSARVDYNEQFF	TGCGCCAGCAGCGCCCGGGTGGACTACAATGAGCAGTTCTTC
TRBV5-4	TRBJ2-2	few	NA	CASGGLGGRLTGELFF	TGTGCCAGCGGAGGTCTTGGGGGCAGGTTGACCGGGGAGCTGTTTTTT
TRBV12-5	TRBJ2-1	few	TRBD2	CASGLGPGGNNEQFF	TGTGCTAGTGGTTTGGGCCCGGGGGGAAACAATGAGCAGTTCTTC
TRBV5-4	TRBJ2-1	NA	TRBD2	CASSPATSGLRQDEQFF	TGTGCCAGCAGCCCTGCGACTAGCGGCCTCCGTCAGGATGAGCAGTTCTTC
TRBV11-2	TRBJ2-2	many	NA	CASSSGPETGELFF	TGTGCCAGCAGCTCCGGCCCAGAAACCGGGGAGCTGTTTTTT
TRBV6-6	TRBJ2-1	NA	NA	CASRDLFQQFF	TGTGCCAGCAGAGACTTGTTCCAGCAGTTCTTC
TRBV2	TRBJ1-5	few	TRBD1	CASSAIPGQGDYSNQPQHF	TGTGCCAGCAGTGCGATTCCGGGACAGGGGGACTATAGCAATCAGCCCCAGCATTTT
TRBV20-1	TRBJ2-4	few	NA	CSAREIAKNIQYF	TGCAGTGCTAGAGAAATAGCCAAAAACATTCAGTACTTC
TRBV7-6	TRBJ1-1	many	NA	CASSLVEGTANTEAFF	TGTGCCAGCAGCTTAGTAGAGGGGACGGCAAACACTGAAGCTTTCTTT
TRBV20-1	TRBJ1-4	many	NA	CSARDRVGRGRSNEKLFF	TGCAGTGCTAGAGATCGGGTAGGGAGGGGAAGATCTAATGAAAAACTGTTTTTT
TRBV12-3/TRBV12-4	TRBJ2-3	few	TRBD2	CASSPGTSGGYTDTQYF	TGTGCCAGCAGTCCCGGGACTAGCGGGGGATACACAGATACGCAGTATTTT
TRBV29-1	TRBJ2-3	NA	NA	CSVEGGRTDTQYF	TGCAGCGTTGAGGGGGGGCGGACAGATACGCAGTATTTT
TRBV19	TRBJ2-6	NA	TRBD1	CASSSGGSHSGANVLTF	TGTGCCAGTAGTTCAGGGGGCTCCCACTCTGGGGCCAACGTCCTGACTTTC
TRBV6-1	TRBJ1-5	NA	NA	CASSEMGAGQPQHF	TGTGCCAGCAGTGAAATGGGGGCAGGTCAGCCCCAGCATTTT
TRBV7-6	TRBJ1-1	few	NA	CASSPWGQDTEAFF	TGTGCCAGCAGCCCATGGGGTCAGGACACTGAAGCTTTCTTT
TRBV12-3/TRBV12-4	TRBJ2-6	few	NA	CASRPQSSGANVLTF	TGTGCCAGCAGACCCCAGAGCTCTGGGGCCAACGTCCTGACTTTC
TRBV12-3/TRBV12-4	TRBJ2-3	few	NA	CASRSSTRHTDTQYF	TGTGCCAGCAGATCTAGTACCCGGCACACAGATACGCAGTATTTT
TRBV2	TRBJ2-5	NA	NA	CASSGGKLTIQETQYF	TGTGCCAGCAGTGGCGGTAAACTAACAATACAAGAGACCCAGTACTTC
TRBV5-4	TRBJ1-1	few	NA	CASSVNTEAFF	TGTGCCAGCAGCGTCAACACTGAAGCTTTCTTT
TRBV4-3	TRBJ2-3	few	NA	CASSQVPLQPGDTQYF	TGCGCCAGCAGCCAAGTCCCGCTCCAGCCGGGAGATACGCAGTATTTT
TRBV4-2	TRBJ2-1	NA	NA	CASSQPDNSNNEQFF	TGTGCCAGCAGCCAACCTGACAACTCCAACAATGAGCAGTTCTTC
TRBV7-8	TRBJ1-2	many	NA	CASSLTDSHGFVNYGYTF	TGTGCCAGCAGCTTAACCGACAGCCACGGTTTTGTTAACTATGGCTACACCTTC
TRBV7-2	TRBJ2-2	many	TRBD1	CASSRDRANTGELFF	TGTGCCAGCAGCCGCGACAGGGCGAACACCGGGGAGCTGTTTTTT
TRBV7-2	TRBJ2-3	NA	NA	CASSLEEGVVIDTQYF	TGTGCCAGCAGCTTAGAGGAGGGGGTTGTGATAGATACGCAGTATTTT
TRBV2	TRBJ1-4	NA	NA	CASSRRDGGHGKLFF	TGTGCCAGCAGTAGGCGAGACGGGGGGCATGGAAAACTGTTTTTT
TRBV11-2	TRBJ1-1	few	NA	CASSLDRHANTEAFF	TGTGCCAGCAGCTTAGATCGTCACGCGAACACTGAAGCTTTCTTT